What follows is one T cell receptor beta chain and its context. Its target is unknown. Division of CD4+ cells produced a CD45RA+ naive subset and a CD45RA-negative memory subset. The entry originates in a study of shared clonotypes between healthy human individuals. Study-wide background: Each donor contributed plates that comprised three CD4 naive, three CD4 memory, two CD8 naive and one CD8 memory. Whole-study results and caveats: Across a few donors, naive CD4 shared roughly 5%, naive CD8 around 3.8%, memory CD4 over 2%, memory CD8 over 0.3%.

It was at deep level that the assay was run. Data came from immunoSEQ multiplex PCR; TCRdb stores just in-frame clones and leaves some out. The sample yields some 1.5 million clones, roughly 96% seen once. J lost 6 bases, V lost 3 bases, and 10 bases had no gene match. The CDR3 extends over 18 amino acids. CDR1 is MDHEN, CDR2 SYDVKM, per germline. The origin of this receptor is a man between 25 and 39 years old in good health. The chain has TRBV28 and TRBJ2-1; TRBD2 matches 14 bases. Sequenced material: naive CD4+ T cells sorted from blood. Subset in this sample: CD45RA+ positively selected. CDR3 sequence (DNA): TGTGCCAGCAGTTTGTCCGGGACTAGCGGGAGAATTGGCAATGAGCAGTTCTTC. Translated: CASSLSGTSGRIGNEQFF.